This T cell receptor beta chain derives from a study of blood T cell repertoires in COVID-19. Across the study: There were acute and convalescent COVID-19 samples, and they came from the United States, Italy and Spain. PBMCs, B-cell-depleted T cells, or T cells provided the cDNA or gDNA that made up the material.

This clone was seen just once. Per the study methods: Amplification with reference gene primers provided the estimates of nucleated cell counts. The method was immunoSEQ multiplex PCR; TCRdb's version includes in-frame clones alone and lacks a portion of them. V, J and clone size are those of that table, while D and trimming were read from the DNA. This table has 250,000 to 300,000 clones, roughly 90% appearing once. The CDR3 extends over 17 amino acids. This rearrangement joins TRBV21-1 to TRBJ2-5; the tabulated D call, TRBD1, remains unverified against the DNA. TRBV21-1 is a pseudogene locus. Sequencing was done on a sample of peripheral blood. The sequence came from a man aged 25 to 40 with active or convalescent COVID-19. This CDR3 is CASSKVSSGGIQETQYF. In nucleotides, the CDR3 is TGTGCCAGCAGCAAAGTATCGTCTGGGGGCATCCAAGAGACCCAGTACTTC.